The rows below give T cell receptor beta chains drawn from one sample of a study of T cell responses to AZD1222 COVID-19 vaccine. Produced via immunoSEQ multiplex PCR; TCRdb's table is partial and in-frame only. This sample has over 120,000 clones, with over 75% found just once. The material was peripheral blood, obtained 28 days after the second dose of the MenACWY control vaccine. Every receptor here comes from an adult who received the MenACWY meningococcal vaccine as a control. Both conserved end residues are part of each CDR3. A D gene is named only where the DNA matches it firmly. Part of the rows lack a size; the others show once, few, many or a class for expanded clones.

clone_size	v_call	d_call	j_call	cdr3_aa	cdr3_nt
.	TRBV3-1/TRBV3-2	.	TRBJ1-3	CASSPRGQTSGNTIYF	TGTGCCAGCAGCCCAAGAGGACAGACCTCTGGAAACACCATATATTTT
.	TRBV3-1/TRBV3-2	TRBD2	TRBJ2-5	CASSQDRTSGSVETQYF	TGTGCCAGCAGCCAGGACCGGACTAGCGGGAGTGTCGAGACCCAGTACTTC
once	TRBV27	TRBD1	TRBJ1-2	CASSPRGANYGYTF	TGTGCCAGCAGTCCCAGGGGGGCTAACTATGGCTACACCTTC
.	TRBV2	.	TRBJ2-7	CASSILQTYEQYF	TGTGCCAGCAGTATCCTTCAAACCTACGAGCAGTACTTC
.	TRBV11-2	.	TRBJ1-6	CASSLNRSPLHF	TGTGCCAGCAGCTTAAATCGGTCACCCCTCCACTTT
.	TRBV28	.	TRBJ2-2	CASSRGYTGELFF	TGTGCCAGCAGTCGAGGGTACACCGGGGAGCTGTTTTTT
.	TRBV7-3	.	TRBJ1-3	CASSSDGTSGNTIYF	TGTGCCAGCAGCTCGGACGGAACCTCTGGAAACACCATATATTTT
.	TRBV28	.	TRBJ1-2	CASSTLPLQRGYTF	TGTGCCAGCAGTACACTCCCCTTACAGAGAGGCTACACCTTC
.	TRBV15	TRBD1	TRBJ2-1	CATSTPGQVDNEQFF	TGTGCCACCAGCACTCCGGGACAGGTCGACAATGAGCAGTTCTTC
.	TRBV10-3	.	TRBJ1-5	CAISAYSNQPQHF	TGTGCCATCAGTGCCTATAGCAATCAGCCCCAGCATTTT
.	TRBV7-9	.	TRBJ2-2	CASSFEPPADPSNTGELFF	TGTGCCAGCAGCTTCGAACCACCAGCGGACCCGTCGAACACCGGGGAGCTGTTTTTT
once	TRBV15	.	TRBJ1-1	CATSRDYGASTEAFF	TGTGCCACCAGCAGAGATTATGGGGCCAGCACTGAAGCTTTCTTT
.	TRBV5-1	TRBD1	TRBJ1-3	CASSLLSSTGLSGNTIYF	TGCGCCAGCAGCCTTTTATCATCGACAGGGCTTTCTGGAAACACCATATATTTT
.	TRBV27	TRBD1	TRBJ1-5	CASSLVRGDQPQHF	TGTGCCAGCAGTTTAGTCAGGGGGGATCAGCCCCAGCATTTT
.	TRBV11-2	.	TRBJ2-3	CASSSYRSSTDTQYF	TGTGCCAGCAGCTCTTACCGTTCTAGCACAGATACGCAGTATTTT
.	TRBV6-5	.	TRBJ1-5	CASSDVTGYNQPQHF	TGTGCCAGCAGCGACGTGACAGGATACAATCAGCCCCAGCATTTT
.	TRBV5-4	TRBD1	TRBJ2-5	CASSLQGEETQYF	TGTGCCAGCAGCTTGCAGGGGGAGGAGACCCAGTACTTC
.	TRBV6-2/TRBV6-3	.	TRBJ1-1	CASSQVTEAFF	TGTGCCAGCAGCCAGGTAACTGAAGCTTTCTTT
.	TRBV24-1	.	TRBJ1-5	CATSADQTRQPQHF	TGTGCCACCAGCGCGGACCAGACGAGGCAGCCCCAGCATTTT
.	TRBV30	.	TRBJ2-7	CAWSPQGYEQYF	TGTGCCTGGAGTCCACAGGGCTACGAGCAGTACTTC
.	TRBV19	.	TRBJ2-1	CASAGFALNEQFF	TGTGCCAGCGCAGGGTTCGCGCTCAATGAGCAGTTCTTC
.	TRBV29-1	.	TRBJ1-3	CSGGHKDTIYF	TGCAGCGGAGGACATAAAGACACCATATATTTT
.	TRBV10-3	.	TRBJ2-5	CAISRGETQYF	TGTGCCATCAGCCGGGGGGAGACCCAGTACTTC